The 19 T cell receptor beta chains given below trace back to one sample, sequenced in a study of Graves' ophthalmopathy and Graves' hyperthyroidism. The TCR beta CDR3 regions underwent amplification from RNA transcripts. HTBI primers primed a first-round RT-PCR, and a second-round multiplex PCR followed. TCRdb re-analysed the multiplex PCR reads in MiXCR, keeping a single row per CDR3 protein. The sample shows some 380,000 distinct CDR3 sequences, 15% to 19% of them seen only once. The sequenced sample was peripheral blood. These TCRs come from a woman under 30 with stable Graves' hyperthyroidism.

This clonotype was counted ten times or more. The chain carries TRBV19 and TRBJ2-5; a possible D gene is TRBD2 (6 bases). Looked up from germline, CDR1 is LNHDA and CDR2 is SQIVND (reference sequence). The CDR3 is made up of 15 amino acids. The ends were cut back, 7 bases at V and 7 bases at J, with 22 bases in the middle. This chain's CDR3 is CASTSSTGSRSTQYF. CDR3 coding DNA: TGTGCCAGTACCTCTTCAACCGGGAGTCGGTCGACCCAGTACTTC. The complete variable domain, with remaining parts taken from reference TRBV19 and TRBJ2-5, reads DGGITQSPKYLFRKEGQNVTLSCEQNLNHDAMYWYRQDPGQGLRLIYYSQIVNDFQKGDIAEGYSVSREKKESFPLTVTSAQKNPTAFYLCASTSSTGSRSTQYFGPGTRLLVL.

The CDR3 region has the DNA TGTGCCAGTAGTATGGGAGGCTCTGGGGCCAACGTCCTGACTTTC. The encoded protein is CASSMGGSGANVLTF. The V and J genes are TRBV19 and TRBJ2-6, with D perhaps TRBD2 (6 bases). From germline, CDR1 is LNHDA and CDR2 SQIVND (reference sequence). V lost 3 bases to trimming and J lost 0 bases, with 6 bases between them. The CDR3 covers 15 residues.

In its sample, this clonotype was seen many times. CDR3 sequence: CASNIRTGGRQPQHF. CDR3 sequence (DNA): TGTGCCAGCAACATTCGTACAGGGGGCCGACAGCCCCAGCATTTT. The rearrangement links TRBV6-1 to TRBJ1-5, with 9 nucleotides matching TRBD1. The CDR3 has 15 residues. Germline V gene data show CDR1 as MNHNS and CDR2 as SASEGT. V dropped 7 bases and J dropped 7; count of bases not matched to a gene: 11.

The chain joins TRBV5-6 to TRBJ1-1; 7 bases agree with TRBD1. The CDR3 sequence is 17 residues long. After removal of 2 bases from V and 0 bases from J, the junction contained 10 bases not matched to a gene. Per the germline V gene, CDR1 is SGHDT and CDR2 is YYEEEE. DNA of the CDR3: TGTGCCAGCAGCTTAATCGGGCGCAGGGGGATGAACACTGAAGCTTTCTTT. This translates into CASSLIGRRGMNTEAFF.

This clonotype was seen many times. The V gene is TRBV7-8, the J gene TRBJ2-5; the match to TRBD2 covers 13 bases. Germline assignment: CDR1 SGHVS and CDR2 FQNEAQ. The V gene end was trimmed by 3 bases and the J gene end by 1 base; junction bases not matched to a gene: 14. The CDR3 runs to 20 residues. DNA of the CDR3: TGTGCCAGCAGCTTTATCCCCCCAGGACTAGCGGGGGTAACCCAAGAGACCCAGTACTTC. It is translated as CASSFIPPGLAGVTQETQYF.

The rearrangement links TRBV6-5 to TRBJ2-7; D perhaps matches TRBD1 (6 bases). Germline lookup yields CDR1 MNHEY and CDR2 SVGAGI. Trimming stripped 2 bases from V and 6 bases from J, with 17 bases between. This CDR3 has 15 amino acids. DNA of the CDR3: TGTGCCAGCAGTTACGCAGGGGCCGGCCAAGCCGAGCAGTACTTC. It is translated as CASSYAGAGQAEQYF.

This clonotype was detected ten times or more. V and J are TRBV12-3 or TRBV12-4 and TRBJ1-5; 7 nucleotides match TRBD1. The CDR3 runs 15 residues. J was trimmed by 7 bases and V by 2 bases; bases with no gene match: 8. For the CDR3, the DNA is TGTGCCAGCAGTTTACTCAGGGGGGTTGAACAGCCCCAGCATTTT. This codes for CASSLLRGVEQPQHF.

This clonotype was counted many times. CDR3 in amino acids: CASSLKGQGKNTEAFF. In DNA form, the CDR3 reads TGTGCCAGCAGTTTGAAGGGACAGGGAAAGAACACTGAAGCTTTCTTT. The genes are TRBV27 and TRBJ1-1; 9 bases align to TRBD1. Germline trimming cut 3 bases from V and 1 base from J; bases unmatched to any gene: 6. The CDR3 consists of 16 residues. Germline lookup yields CDR1 MNHEY and CDR2 SMNVEV (reference sequence).

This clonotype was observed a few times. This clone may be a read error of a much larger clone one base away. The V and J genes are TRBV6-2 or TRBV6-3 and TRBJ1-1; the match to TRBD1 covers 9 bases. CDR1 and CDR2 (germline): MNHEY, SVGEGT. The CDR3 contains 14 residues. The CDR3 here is CACSLQGAGTEAFF. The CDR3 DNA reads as TGTGCCTGCAGTTTACAGGGGGCCGGGACTGAAGCTTTCTTT.

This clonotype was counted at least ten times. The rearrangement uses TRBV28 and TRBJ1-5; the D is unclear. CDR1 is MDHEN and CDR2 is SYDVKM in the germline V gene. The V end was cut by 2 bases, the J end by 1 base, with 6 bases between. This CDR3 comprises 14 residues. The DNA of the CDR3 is TGTGCCAGCAGTTTAGTGACGAGCAATCAGCCCCAGCATTTT. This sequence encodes CASSLVTSNQPQHF.

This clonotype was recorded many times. DNA for the CDR3: TGCAGTGCCCACGCCCCTCTCAGACAGGACGACTACTTC. Residues: CSAHAPLRQDDYF. This chain links TRBV20-1 with TRBJ2-5; TRBD1 might be the D (6 bases). The V end lost 6 bases, the J end lost 14 bases, and 25 bases lay between the germline ends. CDR1 and CDR2 from the germline V gene are DFQATT and SNEGSKA (reference sequence). The CDR3 totals 13 residues.

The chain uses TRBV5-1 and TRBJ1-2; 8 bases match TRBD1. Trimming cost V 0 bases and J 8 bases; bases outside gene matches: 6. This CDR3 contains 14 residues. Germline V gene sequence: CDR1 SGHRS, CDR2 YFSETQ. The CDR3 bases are TGCGCCAGCAGCTTGGGACAGGGGATGTTGGGCTACACCTTC. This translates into CASSLGQGMLGYTF. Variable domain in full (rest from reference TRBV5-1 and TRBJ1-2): KAGVTQTPRYLIKTRGQQVTLSCSPISGHRSVSWYQQTPGQGLQFLFEYFSETQRNKGNFPGRFSGRQFSNSRSEMNVSTLELGDSALYLCASSLGQGMLGYTFGSGTRLTVV.

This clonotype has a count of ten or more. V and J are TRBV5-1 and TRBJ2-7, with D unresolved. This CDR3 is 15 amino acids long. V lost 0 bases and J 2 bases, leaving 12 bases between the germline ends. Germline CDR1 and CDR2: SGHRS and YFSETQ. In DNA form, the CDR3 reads TGCGCCAGCAGCTTGGACCCAGATACACCCTACGAGCAGTACTTC. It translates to CASSLDPDTPYEQYF.

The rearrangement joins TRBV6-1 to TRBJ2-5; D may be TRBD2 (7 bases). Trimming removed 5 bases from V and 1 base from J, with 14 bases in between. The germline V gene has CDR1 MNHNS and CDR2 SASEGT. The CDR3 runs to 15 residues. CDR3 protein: CASSPIAGAQETQYF. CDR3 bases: TGTGCCAGCAGTCCCATTGCGGGGGCCCAAGAGACCCAGTACTTC.

The CDR3 nucleotides read TGTGCCAGCAGCTTAGAGGGCCGTGGCACCGGGGAGCTGTTTTTT. The encoded protein is CASSLEGRGTGELFF. The chain carries TRBV7-9 and TRBJ2-2, with D unclear. This CDR3 region has 15 residues. Germline V CDR1 and CDR2: SEHNR, FQNEAQ (reference sequence). Trimming left V 1 base short and J 4 bases short, with 10 bases between. The full variable domain, its missing parts supplied by reference TRBV7-9 and TRBJ2-2, is DTGVSQNPRHKITKRGQNVTFRCDPISEHNRLYWYRQTLGQGPEFLTYFQNEAQLEKSRLLSDRFSAERPKGSFSTLEIQRTEQGDSAMYLCASSLEGRGTGELFFGEGSRLTVL.

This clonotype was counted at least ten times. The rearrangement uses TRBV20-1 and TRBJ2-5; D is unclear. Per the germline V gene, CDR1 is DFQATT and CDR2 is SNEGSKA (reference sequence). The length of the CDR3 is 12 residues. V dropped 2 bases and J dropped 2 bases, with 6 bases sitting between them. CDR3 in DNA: TGCAGTGCTAGATCTGGGCAAGAGACCCAGTACTTC. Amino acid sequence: CSARSGQETQYF.

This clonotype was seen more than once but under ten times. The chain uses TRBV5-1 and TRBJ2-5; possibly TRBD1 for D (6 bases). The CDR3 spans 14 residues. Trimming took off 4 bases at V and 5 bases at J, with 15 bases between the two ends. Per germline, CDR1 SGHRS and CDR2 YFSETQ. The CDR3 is CASSGDRSDETQYF. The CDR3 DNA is TGCGCCAGCAGCGGAGACAGGTCGGACGAGACCCAGTACTTC.

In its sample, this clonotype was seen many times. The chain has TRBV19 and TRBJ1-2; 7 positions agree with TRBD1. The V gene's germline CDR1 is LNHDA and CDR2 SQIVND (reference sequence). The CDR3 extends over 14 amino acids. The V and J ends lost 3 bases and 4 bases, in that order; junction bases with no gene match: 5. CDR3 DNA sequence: TGTGCCAGTAGTATTGAGCACAGGGGCTATGGCTACACCTTC. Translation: CASSIEHRGYGYTF.

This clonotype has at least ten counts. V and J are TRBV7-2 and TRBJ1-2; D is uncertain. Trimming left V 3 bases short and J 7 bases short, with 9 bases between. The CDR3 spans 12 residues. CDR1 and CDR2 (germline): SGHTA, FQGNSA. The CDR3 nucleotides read TGTGCCAGCAGCTTCCCGCGGGGTGGCTACACCTTC. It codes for CASSFPRGGYTF.